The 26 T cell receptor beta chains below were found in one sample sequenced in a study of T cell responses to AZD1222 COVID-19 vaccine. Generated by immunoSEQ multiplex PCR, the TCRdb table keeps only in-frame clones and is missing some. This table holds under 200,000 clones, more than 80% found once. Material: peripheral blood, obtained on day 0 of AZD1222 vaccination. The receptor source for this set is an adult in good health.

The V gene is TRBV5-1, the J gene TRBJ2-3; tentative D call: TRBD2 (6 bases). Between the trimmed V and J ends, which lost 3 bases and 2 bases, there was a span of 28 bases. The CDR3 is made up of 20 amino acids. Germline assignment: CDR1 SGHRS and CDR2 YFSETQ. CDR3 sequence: CASSSTPTRRGWEITDTQYF. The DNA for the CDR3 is TGCGCCAGCAGCTCAACCCCCACCCGGCGGGGATGGGAGATCACAGATACGCAGTATTTT.

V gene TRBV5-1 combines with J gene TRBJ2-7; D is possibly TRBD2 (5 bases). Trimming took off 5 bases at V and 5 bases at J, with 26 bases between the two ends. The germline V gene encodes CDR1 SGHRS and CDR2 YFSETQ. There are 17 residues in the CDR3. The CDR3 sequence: CASRIGRSMALLDEQYF. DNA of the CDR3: TGCGCCAGCAGAATAGGGAGATCTATGGCCCTATTAGACGAGCAGTACTTC.

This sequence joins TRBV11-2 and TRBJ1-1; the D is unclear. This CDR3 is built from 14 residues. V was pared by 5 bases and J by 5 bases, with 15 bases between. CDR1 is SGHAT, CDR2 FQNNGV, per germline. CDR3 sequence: CASSPGGEATEAFF. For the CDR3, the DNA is TGTGCCAGCAGCCCGGGTGGGGAGGCGACTGAAGCTTTCTTT.

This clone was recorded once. The CDR3 here is CASSWIRHINSNQPQHF. In nucleotides, the CDR3 is TGTGCCAGCAGCTGGATTAGGCACATTAATAGCAATCAGCCCCAGCATTTT. V usage is TRBV5-4 and J usage is TRBJ1-5; no definite D call. Germline loops: CDR1 SGHNT, CDR2 YYREEE (reference sequence). This CDR3 comprises 17 residues. V was trimmed by 3 bases and J by 0 bases, leaving 16 bases between them.

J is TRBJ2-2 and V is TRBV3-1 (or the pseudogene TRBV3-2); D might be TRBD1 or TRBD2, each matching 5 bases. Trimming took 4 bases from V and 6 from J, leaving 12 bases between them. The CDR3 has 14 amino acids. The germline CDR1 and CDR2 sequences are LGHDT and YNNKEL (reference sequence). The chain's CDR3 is CASSPVGAPGELFF. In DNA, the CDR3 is TGTGCCAGCAGCCCGGTCGGGGCCCCCGGGGAGCTGTTTTTT.

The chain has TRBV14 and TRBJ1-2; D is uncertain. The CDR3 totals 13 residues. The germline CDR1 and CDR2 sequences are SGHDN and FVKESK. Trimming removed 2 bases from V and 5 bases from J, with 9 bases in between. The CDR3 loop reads CASSQQTEYGYTF. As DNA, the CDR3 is TGTGCCAGCAGCCAACAGACCGAGTATGGCTACACCTTC.

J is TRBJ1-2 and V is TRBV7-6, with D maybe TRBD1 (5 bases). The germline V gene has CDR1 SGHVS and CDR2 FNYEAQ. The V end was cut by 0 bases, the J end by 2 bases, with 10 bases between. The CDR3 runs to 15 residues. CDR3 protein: CASSLALGGNYGYTF. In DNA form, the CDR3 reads TGTGCCAGCAGCTTAGCGCTGGGGGGAAACTATGGCTACACCTTC.

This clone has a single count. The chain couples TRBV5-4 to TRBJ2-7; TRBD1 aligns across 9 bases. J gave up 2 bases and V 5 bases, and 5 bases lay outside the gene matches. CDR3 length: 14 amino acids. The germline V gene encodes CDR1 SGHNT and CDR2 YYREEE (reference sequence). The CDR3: CASRQQGAAYEQYF. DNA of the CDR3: TGTGCCAGCAGACAACAGGGGGCGGCCTACGAGCAGTACTTC.

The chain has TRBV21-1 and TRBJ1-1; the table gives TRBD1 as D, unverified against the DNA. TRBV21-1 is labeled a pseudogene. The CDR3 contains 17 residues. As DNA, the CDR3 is TGTGCCAGCCTGTGGGGCAGGGGGCGACCCTTGAACACTGAAGCTTTCTTT. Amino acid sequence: CASLWGRGRPLNTEAFF.

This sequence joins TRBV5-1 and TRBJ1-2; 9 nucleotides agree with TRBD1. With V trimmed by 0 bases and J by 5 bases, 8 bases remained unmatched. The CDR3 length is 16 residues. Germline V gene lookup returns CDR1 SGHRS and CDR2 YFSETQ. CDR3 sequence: CASSLDHTGGWYGYTF. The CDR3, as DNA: TGCGCCAGCAGCTTGGATCACACAGGGGGCTGGTATGGCTACACCTTC.

Here the CDR3 reads CASSQEEGNYGYTF. Written as DNA, the CDR3 is TGCGCCAGCAGCCAAGAGGAGGGGAACTATGGCTACACCTTC. The chain combines TRBV4-1 with TRBJ1-2, with D maybe TRBD1 (5 bases). CDR3 length: 14 amino acids. Germline CDR1 MGHRA, CDR2 YSYEKL. Trimming left V 0 bases short and J 2 bases short, with 7 bases between.

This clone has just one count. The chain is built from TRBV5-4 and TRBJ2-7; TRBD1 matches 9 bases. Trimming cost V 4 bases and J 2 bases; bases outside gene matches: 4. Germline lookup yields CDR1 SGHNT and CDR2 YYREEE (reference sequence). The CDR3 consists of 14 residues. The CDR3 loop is CASSPRQGAYEQYF. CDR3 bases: TGTGCCAGCAGCCCAAGACAGGGGGCCTACGAGCAGTACTTC.

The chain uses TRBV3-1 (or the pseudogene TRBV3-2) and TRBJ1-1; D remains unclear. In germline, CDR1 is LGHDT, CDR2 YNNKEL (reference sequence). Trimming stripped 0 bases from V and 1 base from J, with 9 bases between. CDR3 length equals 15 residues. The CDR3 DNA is TGTGCCAGCAGCCAAGATCTGGCGGGGAACACTGAAGCTTTCTTT. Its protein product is CASSQDLAGNTEAFF.

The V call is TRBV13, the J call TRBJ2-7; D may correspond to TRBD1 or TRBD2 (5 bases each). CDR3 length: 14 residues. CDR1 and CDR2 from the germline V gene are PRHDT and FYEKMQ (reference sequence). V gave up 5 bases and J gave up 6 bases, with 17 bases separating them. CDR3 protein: CASSLGTHRGEQYF. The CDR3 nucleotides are TGTGCCAGCAGCCTCGGGACCCACCGGGGCGAGCAGTACTTC.

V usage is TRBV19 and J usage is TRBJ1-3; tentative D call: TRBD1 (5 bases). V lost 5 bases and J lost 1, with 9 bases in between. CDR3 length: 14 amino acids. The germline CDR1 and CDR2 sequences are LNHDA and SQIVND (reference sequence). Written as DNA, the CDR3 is TGTGCCAGTAGTCTAGGGGCATCTGGAAACACCATATATTTT. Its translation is CASSLGASGNTIYF.

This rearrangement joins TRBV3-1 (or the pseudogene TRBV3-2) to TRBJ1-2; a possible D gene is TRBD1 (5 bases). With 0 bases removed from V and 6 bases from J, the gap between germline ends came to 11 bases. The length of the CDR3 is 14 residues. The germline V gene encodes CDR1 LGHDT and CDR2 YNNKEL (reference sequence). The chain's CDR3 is CASSQDRAGHGYTF. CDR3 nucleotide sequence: TGTGCCAGCAGCCAAGATCGGGCAGGGCATGGCTACACCTTC.

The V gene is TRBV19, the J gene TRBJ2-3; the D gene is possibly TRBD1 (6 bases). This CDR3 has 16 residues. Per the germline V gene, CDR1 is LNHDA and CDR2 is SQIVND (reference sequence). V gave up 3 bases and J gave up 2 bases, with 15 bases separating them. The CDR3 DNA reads TGTGCCAGTAGTATGGCCAGGGGCGCGAACACAGATACGCAGTATTTT. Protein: CASSMARGANTDTQYF. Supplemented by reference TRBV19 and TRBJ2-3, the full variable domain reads DGGITQSPKYLFRKEGQNVTLSCEQNLNHDAMYWYRQDPGQGLRLIYYSQIVNDFQKGDIAEGYSVSREKKESFPLTVTSAQKNPTAFYLCASSMARGANTDTQYFGPGTRLTVL.

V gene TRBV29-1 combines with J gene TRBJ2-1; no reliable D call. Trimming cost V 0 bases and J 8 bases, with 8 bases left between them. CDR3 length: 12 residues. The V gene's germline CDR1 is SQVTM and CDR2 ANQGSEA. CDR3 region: CSVEDVRDEQFF. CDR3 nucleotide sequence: TGCAGCGTTGAAGATGTCCGGGATGAGCAGTTCTTC.

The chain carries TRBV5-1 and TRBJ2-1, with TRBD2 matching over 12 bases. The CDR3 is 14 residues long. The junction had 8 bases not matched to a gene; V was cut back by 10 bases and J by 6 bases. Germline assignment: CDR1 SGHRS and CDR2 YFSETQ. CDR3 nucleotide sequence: TGCGCCGGAAGACTAGCGGGAGAGGCCAATGAGCAGTTCTTC. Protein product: CAGRLAGEANEQFF.

Written as DNA, the CDR3 is TGTGCCAGCACCCTCGGGCCGCCGAATGAGCAGTTCTTC. This gives the protein CASTLGPPNEQFF. This chain joins TRBV27 and TRBJ2-1; D uncertain. Germline V gives CDR1 MNHEY, CDR2 SMNVEV (reference sequence). V lost 7 bases and J lost 7, with 14 bases in between. The CDR3 spans 13 residues.

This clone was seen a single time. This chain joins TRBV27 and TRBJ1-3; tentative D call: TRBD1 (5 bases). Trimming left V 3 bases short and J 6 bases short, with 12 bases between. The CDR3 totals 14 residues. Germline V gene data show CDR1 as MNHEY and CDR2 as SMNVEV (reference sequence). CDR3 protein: CASSLRDGANTIYF. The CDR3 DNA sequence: TGTGCCAGCAGTTTGAGGGACGGAGCAAACACCATATATTTT.

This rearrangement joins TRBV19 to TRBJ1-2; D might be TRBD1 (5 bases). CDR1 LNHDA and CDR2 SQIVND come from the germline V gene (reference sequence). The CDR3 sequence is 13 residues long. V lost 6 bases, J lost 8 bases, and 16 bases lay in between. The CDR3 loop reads CASSPRGFRGYTF. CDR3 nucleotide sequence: TGTGCCAGTAGCCCTCGGGGGTTTAGAGGCTACACCTTC. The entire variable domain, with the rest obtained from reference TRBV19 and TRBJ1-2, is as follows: DGGITQSPKYLFRKEGQNVTLSCEQNLNHDAMYWYRQDPGQGLRLIYYSQIVNDFQKGDIAEGYSVSREKKESFPLTVTSAQKNPTAFYLCASSPRGFRGYTFGSGTRLTVV.

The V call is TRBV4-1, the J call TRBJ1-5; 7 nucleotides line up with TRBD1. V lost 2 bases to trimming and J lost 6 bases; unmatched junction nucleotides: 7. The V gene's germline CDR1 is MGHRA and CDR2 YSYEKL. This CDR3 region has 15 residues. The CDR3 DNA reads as TGCGCCAGCAGCCAACATGACAGGGTATTTCAGCCCCAGCATTTT. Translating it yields CASSQHDRVFQPQHF.

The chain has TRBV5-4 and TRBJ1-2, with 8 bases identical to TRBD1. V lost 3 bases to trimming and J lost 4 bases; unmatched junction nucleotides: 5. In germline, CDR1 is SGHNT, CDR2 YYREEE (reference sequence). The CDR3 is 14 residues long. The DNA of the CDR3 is TGTGCCAGCAGCTCAGGACAGGGTGGCTATGGCTACACCTTC. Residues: CASSSGQGGYGYTF.

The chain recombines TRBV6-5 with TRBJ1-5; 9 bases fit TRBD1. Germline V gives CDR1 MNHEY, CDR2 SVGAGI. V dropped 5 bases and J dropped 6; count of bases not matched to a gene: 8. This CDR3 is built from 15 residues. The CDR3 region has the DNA TGTGCCAGCAGTAAGCCCGGGACAGGGATTCAGCCCCAGCATTTT. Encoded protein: CASSKPGTGIQPQHF.

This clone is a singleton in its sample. In nucleotides, the CDR3 is TGCAGCTCCGTCGGGGGACAGGGGAATGAAGCTTTCTTT. The encoded protein is CSSVGGQGNEAFF. This chain uses TRBV29-1 with TRBJ1-1, with 10 bases aligning to TRBD1. Trimming took 8 bases from V and 7 from J; bases not matched to a gene: 10. The germline V gene encodes CDR1 SQVTM and CDR2 ANQGSEA. There are 13 residues in the CDR3.